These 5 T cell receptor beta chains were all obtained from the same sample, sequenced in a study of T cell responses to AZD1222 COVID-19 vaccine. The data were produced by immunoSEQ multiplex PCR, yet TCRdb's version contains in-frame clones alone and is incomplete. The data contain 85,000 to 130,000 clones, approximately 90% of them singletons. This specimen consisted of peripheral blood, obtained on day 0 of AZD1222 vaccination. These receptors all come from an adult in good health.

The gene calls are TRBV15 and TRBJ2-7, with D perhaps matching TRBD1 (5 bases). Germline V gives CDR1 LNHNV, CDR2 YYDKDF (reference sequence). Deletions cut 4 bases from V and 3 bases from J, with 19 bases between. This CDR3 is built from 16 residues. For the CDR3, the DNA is TGTGCCACCAGCAAATTGGTGACAGTGACAGTCTACGAGCAGTACTTC. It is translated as CATSKLVTVTVYEQYF.

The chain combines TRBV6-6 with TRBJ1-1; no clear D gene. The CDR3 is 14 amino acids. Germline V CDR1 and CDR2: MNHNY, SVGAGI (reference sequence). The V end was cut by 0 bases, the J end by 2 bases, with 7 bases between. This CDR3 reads CASSYSRPNTEAFF. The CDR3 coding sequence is TGTGCCAGCAGTTACTCTCGACCCAACACTGAAGCTTTCTTT.

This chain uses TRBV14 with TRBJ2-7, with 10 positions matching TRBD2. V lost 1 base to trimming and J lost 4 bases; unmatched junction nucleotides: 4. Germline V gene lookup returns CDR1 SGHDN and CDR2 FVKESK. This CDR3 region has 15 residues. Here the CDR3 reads CASSQVSGGLYEQYF. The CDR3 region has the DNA TGTGCCAGCAGCCAAGTTAGCGGGGGGCTGTACGAGCAGTACTTC.

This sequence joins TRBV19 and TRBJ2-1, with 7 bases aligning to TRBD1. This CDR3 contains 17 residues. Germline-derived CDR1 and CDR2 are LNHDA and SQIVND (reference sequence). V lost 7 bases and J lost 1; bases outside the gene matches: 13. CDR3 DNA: TGTGCCAGTACCCCGGGACAGAGATTGGGGTCCTACAATGAGCAGTTCTTC. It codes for CASTPGQRLGSYNEQFF.

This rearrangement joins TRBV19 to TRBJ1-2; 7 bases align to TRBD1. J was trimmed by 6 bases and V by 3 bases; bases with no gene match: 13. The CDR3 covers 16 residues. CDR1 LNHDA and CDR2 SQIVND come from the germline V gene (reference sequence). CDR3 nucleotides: TGTGCCAGTAGTATTACGCACAGGGGAAGGGAGAATGGCTACACCTTC. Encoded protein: CASSITHRGRENGYTF.